One sample yielded the 3 T cell receptor beta chains listed below, sequenced in a study of cytomegalovirus exposure and HLA in healthy donors. A multiplex PCR was run with 60 Vbeta primers and 13 Jbeta primers. Libraries were prepared by immunoSEQ multiplex PCR; TCRdb keeps only in-frame clonotypes and omits some of them. The sample holds some 98,000 clones; 70% are singletons and the top ten take about 2.5%. Sequenced: PBMCs. The receptors were sampled from a middle-aged man in good health and CMV-seronegative.

The V call is TRBV7-9, the J call TRBJ1-1; D is uncertain. The CDR3 has 15 residues. Trimming pared 1 base from V and 0 bases from J, leaving 9 bases between. Germline values: CDR1 SEHNR, CDR2 FQNEAQ (reference sequence). This CDR3 is CASSLDQRMNTEAFF. The CDR3 DNA reads TGTGCCAGCAGCTTAGACCAGAGGATGAACACTGAAGCTTTCTTT.

The rearrangement links TRBV27 to TRBJ2-2; 7 bases map to TRBD1. V trimming: 7 bases; J trimming: 2 bases; junction bases outside the gene matches: 4. The germline CDR1 and CDR2 sequences are MNHEY and SMNVEV (reference sequence). This CDR3 comprises 14 residues. The CDR3 protein is CASKDRVNTGELFF. The DNA of the CDR3 is TGTGCCAGCAAAGACAGGGTTAACACCGGGGAGCTGTTTTTT.

The chain combines TRBV7-9 with TRBJ2-1; 13 bases fit TRBD2. This CDR3 is 17 amino acids long. CDR1 and CDR2 from the germline V gene are SEHNR and FQNEAQ (reference sequence). V lost 5 bases, J lost 2 bases, and 6 bases stayed unmatched. CDR3 residues: CASSASGLAGTYNEQFF. CDR3 DNA sequence: TGTGCCAGCAGCGCCTCGGGACTAGCGGGAACCTACAATGAGCAGTTCTTC.